This T cell receptor beta chain originates from a study of blood T cell repertoires in COVID-19. Background on the study: In each case, the material was cDNA or gDNA derived from T cells, B-cell-depleted T cells, or PBMCs.

Libraries were prepared by immunoSEQ multiplex PCR; TCRdb keeps only in-frame clonotypes and omits some of them. The sample carries a few hundred thousand clones, 80% to 95% recorded once. The CDR3 contains 16 residues. Trimming took 7 bases from V and 6 from J; bases not matched to a gene: 11. Germline CDR1 is LNHDA and CDR2 is SQIVND (reference sequence). The V call is TRBV19, the J call TRBJ1-4; 10 bases are shared with TRBD1. Material for sequencing was peripheral blood. This clonotype originated in a person aged 18 to 29 with COVID-19, enrolled during active disease. The CDR3 sequence: CASTSLTGGRYEKLFF. The CDR3, as DNA: TGTGCCAGTACCTCATTGACAGGGGGCAGATATGAAAAACTGTTTTTT.